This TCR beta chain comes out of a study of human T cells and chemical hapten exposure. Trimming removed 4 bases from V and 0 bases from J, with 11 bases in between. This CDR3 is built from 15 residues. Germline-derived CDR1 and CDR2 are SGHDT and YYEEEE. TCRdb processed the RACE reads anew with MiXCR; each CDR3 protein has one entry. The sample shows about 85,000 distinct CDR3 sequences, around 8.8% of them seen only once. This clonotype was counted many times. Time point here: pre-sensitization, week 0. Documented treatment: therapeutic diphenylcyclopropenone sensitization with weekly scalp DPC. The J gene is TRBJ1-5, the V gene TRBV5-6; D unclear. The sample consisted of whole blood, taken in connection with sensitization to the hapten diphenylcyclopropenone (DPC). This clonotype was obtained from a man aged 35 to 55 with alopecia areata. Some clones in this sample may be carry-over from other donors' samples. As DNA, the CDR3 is TGTGCCAGCAGCACGGGCTTCGATAGCAATCAGCCCCAGCATTTT. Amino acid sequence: CASSTGFDSNQPQHF. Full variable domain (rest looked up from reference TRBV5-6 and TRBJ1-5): DAGVTQSPTHLIKTRGQQVTLRCSPKSGHDTVSWYQQALGQGPQFIFQYYEEEERQRGNFPDRFSGHQFPNYSSELNVNALLLGDSALYLCASSTGFDSNQPQHFGDGTRLSIL.